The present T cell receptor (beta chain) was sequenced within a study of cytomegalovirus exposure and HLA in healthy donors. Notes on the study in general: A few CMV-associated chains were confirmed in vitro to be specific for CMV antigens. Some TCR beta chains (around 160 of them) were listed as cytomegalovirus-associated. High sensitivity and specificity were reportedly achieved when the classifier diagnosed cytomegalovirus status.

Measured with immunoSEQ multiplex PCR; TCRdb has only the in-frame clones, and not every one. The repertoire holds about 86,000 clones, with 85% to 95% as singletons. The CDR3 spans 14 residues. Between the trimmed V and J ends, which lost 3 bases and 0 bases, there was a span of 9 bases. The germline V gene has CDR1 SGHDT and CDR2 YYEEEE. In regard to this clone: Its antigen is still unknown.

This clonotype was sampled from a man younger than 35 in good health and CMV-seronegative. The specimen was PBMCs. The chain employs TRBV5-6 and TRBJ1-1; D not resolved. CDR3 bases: TGTGCCAGCAGCTACAGATTCATGAACACTGAAGCTTTCTTT. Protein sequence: CASSYRFMNTEAFF. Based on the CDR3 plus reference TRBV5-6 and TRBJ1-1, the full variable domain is DAGVTQSPTHLIKTRGQQVTLRCSPKSGHDTVSWYQQALGQGPQFIFQYYEEEERQRGNFPDRFSGHQFPNYSSELNVNALLLGDSALYLCASSYRFMNTEAFFGQGTRLTVV.